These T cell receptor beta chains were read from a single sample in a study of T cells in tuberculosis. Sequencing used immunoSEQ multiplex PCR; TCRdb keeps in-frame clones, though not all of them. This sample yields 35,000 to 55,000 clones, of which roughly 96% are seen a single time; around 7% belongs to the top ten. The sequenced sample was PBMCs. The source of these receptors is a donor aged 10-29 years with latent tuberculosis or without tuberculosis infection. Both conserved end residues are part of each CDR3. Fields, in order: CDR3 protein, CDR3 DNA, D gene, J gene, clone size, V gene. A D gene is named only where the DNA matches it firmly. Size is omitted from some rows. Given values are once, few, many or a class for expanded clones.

CDR3aa: CASSQDPDQPQHF
CDR3nt: TGTGCCAGCAGCCAAGATCCGGATCAGCCCCAGCATTTT
d_gene: .
j_gene: TRBJ1-5
abundance: .
v_gene: TRBV4-2

CDR3aa: CASSAGDSARNTGELFF
CDR3nt: TGTGCCAGCAGCGCCGGCGACTCCGCTCGGAACACCGGGGAGCTGTTTTTT
d_gene: .
j_gene: TRBJ2-2
abundance: .
v_gene: TRBV11-2

CDR3aa: CASSPDRMNTEAFF
CDR3nt: TGTGCCAGCAGCCCCGACAGAATGAACACTGAAGCTTTCTTT
d_gene: .
j_gene: TRBJ1-1
abundance: .
v_gene: TRBV5-4

CDR3aa: CASSVVGGAATDTQYF
CDR3nt: TGTGCCAGCAGCGTAGTCGGAGGGGCGGCGACAGATACGCAGTATTTT
d_gene: .
j_gene: TRBJ2-3
abundance: .
v_gene: TRBV9

CDR3aa: CSVRPKGHNTEAFF
CDR3nt: TGCAGCGTTCGGCCCAAGGGACATAACACTGAAGCTTTCTTT
d_gene: .
j_gene: TRBJ1-1
abundance: .
v_gene: TRBV29-1

CDR3aa: CASSPKGGAGSYEQYF
CDR3nt: TGTGCCAGCAGCCCTAAAGGTGGAGCGGGTTCCTACGAGCAGTACTTC
d_gene: .
j_gene: TRBJ2-7
abundance: .
v_gene: TRBV5-4

CDR3aa: CASSHSGQGQQETQYF
CDR3nt: TGCGCCAGCAGCCACTCCGGACAGGGACAACAAGAGACCCAGTACTTC
d_gene: TRBD1
j_gene: TRBJ2-5
abundance: .
v_gene: TRBV4-1

CDR3aa: CASRQGYNEQFF
CDR3nt: TGTGCCAGCAGACAGGGTTACAATGAGCAGTTCTTC
d_gene: .
j_gene: TRBJ2-1
abundance: few
v_gene: TRBV25-1

CDR3aa: CAWSVSLYGYTF
CDR3nt: TGTGCCTGGAGTGTATCCCTTTATGGCTACACCTTC
d_gene: .
j_gene: TRBJ1-2
abundance: .
v_gene: TRBV30

CDR3aa: CASSQDSTTNEKLFF
CDR3nt: TGTGCCAGCAGCCAAGACAGTACAACTAATGAAAAACTGTTTTTT
d_gene: .
j_gene: TRBJ1-4
abundance: .
v_gene: TRBV14

CDR3aa: CASSTGTNLAKNIQYF
CDR3nt: TGTGCCAGCAGCACCGGGACAAACCTAGCCAAAAACATTCAGTACTTC
d_gene: .
j_gene: TRBJ2-4
abundance: .
v_gene: TRBV11-2

CDR3aa: CASSESTGTGMSYNYGYTF
CDR3nt: TGTGCCAGCAGTGAAAGTACCGGGACAGGGATGTCGTACAACTATGGCTACACCTTC
d_gene: TRBD1
j_gene: TRBJ1-2
abundance: .
v_gene: TRBV6-1

CDR3aa: CASKDRVGEQYF
CDR3nt: TGTGCCAGTAAGGACAGGGTGGGCGAGCAGTACTTC
d_gene: TRBD1
j_gene: TRBJ2-7
abundance: .
v_gene: TRBV19

CDR3aa: CASSSRQGPNTGELFF
CDR3nt: TGTGCCAGCAGCTCACGACAGGGTCCCAACACCGGGGAGCTGTTTTTT
d_gene: TRBD1
j_gene: TRBJ2-2
abundance: .
v_gene: TRBV7-6

CDR3aa: CASSIDGEGKYF
CDR3nt: TGTGCCAGTAGTATAGACGGGGAGGGCAAGTACTTC
d_gene: TRBD2
j_gene: TRBJ2-7
abundance: .
v_gene: TRBV19

CDR3aa: CASGLTYMNTEAFF
CDR3nt: TGTGCTAGTGGTTTGACTTATATGAACACTGAAGCTTTCTTT
d_gene: .
j_gene: TRBJ1-1
abundance: .
v_gene: TRBV12-5

CDR3aa: CASSLEGGGLYGYTF
CDR3nt: TGTGCCAGCAGCTTAGAAGGGGGGGGCCTCTATGGCTACACCTTC
d_gene: .
j_gene: TRBJ1-2
abundance: .
v_gene: TRBV11-2

CDR3aa: CASSPYRGPGNTIYF
CDR3nt: TGTGCCAGCTCACCCTACAGGGGGCCCGGAAACACCATATATTTT
d_gene: TRBD1
j_gene: TRBJ1-3
abundance: .
v_gene: TRBV18

CDR3aa: CASPLGGRSYEQYF
CDR3nt: TGTGCCAGCCCCTTGGGAGGACGCTCCTACGAGCAGTACTTC
d_gene: .
j_gene: TRBJ2-7
abundance: .
v_gene: TRBV21-1

CDR3aa: CAWRASGANVLTF
CDR3nt: TGTGCCTGGAGGGCCTCTGGGGCCAACGTCCTGACTTTC
d_gene: .
j_gene: TRBJ2-6
abundance: once
v_gene: TRBV30

CDR3aa: CASAGPVRGKLFF
CDR3nt: TGTGCCTCGGCGGGGCCGGTGCGTGGAAAACTGTTTTTT
d_gene: .
j_gene: TRBJ1-4
abundance: .
v_gene: TRBV30

CDR3aa: CASSLGYSQGRDEQFF
CDR3nt: TGTGCCAGCAGCTTGGGGTACAGCCAGGGTCGGGATGAGCAGTTCTTC
d_gene: .
j_gene: TRBJ2-1
abundance: .
v_gene: TRBV5-8

CDR3aa: CASSISGGETQYF
CDR3nt: TGTGCCAGTAGTATATCCGGTGGAGAGACCCAGTACTTC
d_gene: .
j_gene: TRBJ2-5
abundance: .
v_gene: TRBV19

CDR3aa: CSVLRDRGYEQYF
CDR3nt: TGCAGCGTTCTCAGGGACAGGGGCTACGAGCAGTACTTC
d_gene: TRBD1
j_gene: TRBJ2-7
abundance: once
v_gene: TRBV29-1

CDR3aa: CASSFNTGTPLIKTYEQYF
CDR3nt: TGTGCCAGCAGCTTCAACACCGGGACACCACTAATTAAAACCTACGAGCAGTACTTC
d_gene: .
j_gene: TRBJ2-7
abundance: .
v_gene: TRBV5-6

CDR3aa: CASTLTTNTEAFF
CDR3nt: TGTGCCAGCACCCTAACGACAAACACTGAAGCTTTCTTT
d_gene: .
j_gene: TRBJ1-1
abundance: .
v_gene: TRBV6-1

CDR3aa: CASSGTENTEAFF
CDR3nt: TGCGCCAGCAGCGGGACAGAGAACACTGAAGCTTTCTTT
d_gene: TRBD1
j_gene: TRBJ1-1
abundance: .
v_gene: TRBV5-1

CDR3aa: CASSLTDYSNQPQHF
CDR3nt: TGTGCCAGTAGTTTGACAGATTATAGCAATCAGCCCCAGCATTTT
d_gene: .
j_gene: TRBJ1-5
abundance: .
v_gene: TRBV19

CDR3aa: CASSFPSRTGIYEQYF
CDR3nt: TGTGCCAGCAGCTTCCCCAGCAGGACAGGGATCTACGAGCAGTACTTC
d_gene: TRBD1
j_gene: TRBJ2-7
abundance: .
v_gene: TRBV27

CDR3aa: CATSPKGRGVEQYF
CDR3nt: TGTGCCACCTCACCGAAAGGCAGGGGGGTCGAGCAGTACTTC
d_gene: .
j_gene: TRBJ2-7
abundance: .
v_gene: TRBV15

CDR3aa: CASSLIVGERPAFF
CDR3nt: TGTGCCAGCAGTTTAATAGTCGGGGAACGGCCAGCTTTCTTT
d_gene: .
j_gene: TRBJ1-1
abundance: .
v_gene: TRBV27

CDR3aa: CASSLVRGGNTIYF
CDR3nt: TGTGCCAGCAGCTTAGTTCGAGGGGGAAACACCATATATTTT
d_gene: .
j_gene: TRBJ1-3
abundance: .
v_gene: TRBV11-2

CDR3aa: CASSLGALNTEAFF
CDR3nt: TGTGCCAGCAGCTTAGGAGCCCTTAACACTGAAGCTTTCTTT
d_gene: .
j_gene: TRBJ1-1
abundance: .
v_gene: TRBV7-2

CDR3aa: CAIRRGGPTEAFF
CDR3nt: TGTGCCATCAGGAGGGGGGGGCCCACTGAAGCTTTCTTT
d_gene: .
j_gene: TRBJ1-1
abundance: once
v_gene: TRBV10-3

CDR3aa: CSVESSGDTQYF
CDR3nt: TGCAGCGTTGAATCTAGCGGGGATACGCAGTATTTT
d_gene: TRBD2
j_gene: TRBJ2-3
abundance: .
v_gene: TRBV29-1

CDR3aa: CASSVGPLDTQYF
CDR3nt: TGTGCCAGCAGTGTGGGGCCACTGGATACGCAGTATTTT
d_gene: .
j_gene: TRBJ2-3
abundance: .
v_gene: TRBV6-4

CDR3aa: CASSEEKRGGSYEQYF
CDR3nt: TGTGCCAGCAGTGAAGAGAAGAGGGGGGGATCCTACGAGCAGTACTTC
d_gene: .
j_gene: TRBJ2-7
abundance: .
v_gene: TRBV6-1